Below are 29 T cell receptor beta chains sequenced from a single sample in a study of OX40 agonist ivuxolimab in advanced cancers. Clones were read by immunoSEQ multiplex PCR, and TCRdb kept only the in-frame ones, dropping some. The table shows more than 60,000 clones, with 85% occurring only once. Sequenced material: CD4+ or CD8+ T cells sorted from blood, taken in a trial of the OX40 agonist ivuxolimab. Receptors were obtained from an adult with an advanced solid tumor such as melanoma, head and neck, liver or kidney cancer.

CDR3 amino acids: CASSWTGVYEQYF. The CDR3 nucleotides are TGTGCCAGCAGCTGGACAGGGGTCTACGAGCAGTACTTC. The chain employs TRBV11-2 and TRBJ2-7; 9 bases match TRBD1. This CDR3 has 13 residues. With 4 bases clipped from V and 3 bases from J, the junction kept 1 base outside the gene matches. CDR1 and CDR2 from the germline V gene are SGHAT and FQNNGV.

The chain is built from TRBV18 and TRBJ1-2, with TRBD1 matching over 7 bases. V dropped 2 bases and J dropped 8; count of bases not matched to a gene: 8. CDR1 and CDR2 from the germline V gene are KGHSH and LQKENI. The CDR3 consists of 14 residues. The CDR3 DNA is TGTGCCAGCTCACCAGGTTTAGGGGGCTCCGGCTACACCTTC. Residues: CASSPGLGGSGYTF.

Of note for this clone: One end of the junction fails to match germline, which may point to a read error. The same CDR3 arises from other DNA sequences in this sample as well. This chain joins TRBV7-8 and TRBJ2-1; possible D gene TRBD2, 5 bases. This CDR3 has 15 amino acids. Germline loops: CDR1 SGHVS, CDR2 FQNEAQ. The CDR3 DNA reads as TGCGCCAGCTCTCGCCCGGACTCCCTCTACAATGAGCAGTTCTTC. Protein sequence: CASSRPDSLYNEQFF.

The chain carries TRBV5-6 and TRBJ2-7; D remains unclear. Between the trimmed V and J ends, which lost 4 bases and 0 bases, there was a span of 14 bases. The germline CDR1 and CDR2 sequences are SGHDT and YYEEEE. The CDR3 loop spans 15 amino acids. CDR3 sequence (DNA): TGTGCCAGCAGCACCCCGGCGGTAAGCTCCTACGAGCAGTACTTC. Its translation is CASSTPAVSSYEQYF. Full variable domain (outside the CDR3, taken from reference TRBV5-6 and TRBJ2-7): DAGVTQSPTHLIKTRGQQVTLRCSPKSGHDTVSWYQQALGQGPQFIFQYYEEEERQRGNFPDRFSGHQFPNYSSELNVNALLLGDSALYLCASSTPAVSSYEQYFGPGTRLTVT.

The CDR3 reads CSAQLAGGSTDTQYF. The CDR3 region has the DNA TGCAGCGCTCAACTAGCGGGGGGGAGCACAGATACGCAGTATTTT. This rearrangement joins TRBV29-1 to TRBJ2-3; 13 bases match TRBD2. With 7 bases clipped from V and 0 bases from J, the junction kept 4 bases outside the gene matches. The CDR3 is 15 residues long. Germline CDR1 and CDR2: SQVTM and ANQGSEA.

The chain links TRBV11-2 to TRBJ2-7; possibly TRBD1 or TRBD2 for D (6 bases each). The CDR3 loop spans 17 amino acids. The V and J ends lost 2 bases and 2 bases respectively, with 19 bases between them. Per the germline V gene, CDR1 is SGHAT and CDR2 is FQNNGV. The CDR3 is CASSLNHGGRLPYEQYF. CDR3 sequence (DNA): TGTGCCAGCAGCTTAAATCATGGGGGGCGATTACCCTACGAGCAGTACTTC.

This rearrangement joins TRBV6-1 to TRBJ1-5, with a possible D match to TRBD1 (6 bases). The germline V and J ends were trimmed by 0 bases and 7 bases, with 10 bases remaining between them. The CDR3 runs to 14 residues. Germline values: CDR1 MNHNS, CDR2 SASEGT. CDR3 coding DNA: TGTGCCAGCAGTGAAGCAACAGGGTTACAGCCCCAGCATTTT. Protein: CASSEATGLQPQHF.

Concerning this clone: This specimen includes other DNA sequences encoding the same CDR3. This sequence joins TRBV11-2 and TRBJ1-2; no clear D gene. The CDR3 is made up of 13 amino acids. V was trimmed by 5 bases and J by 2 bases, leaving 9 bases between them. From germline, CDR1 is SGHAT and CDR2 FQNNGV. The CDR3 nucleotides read TGTGCCAGCAGCCCCGGACGGAACTATGGCTACACCTTC. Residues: CASSPGRNYGYTF.

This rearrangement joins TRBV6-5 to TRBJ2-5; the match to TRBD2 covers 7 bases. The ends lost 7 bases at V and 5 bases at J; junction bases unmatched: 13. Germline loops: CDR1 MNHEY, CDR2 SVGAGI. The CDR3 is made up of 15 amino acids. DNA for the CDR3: TGTGCCAGCACCAAAAGTGGGGGGGGTCTGGAGACCCAGTACTTC. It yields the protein CASTKSGGGLETQYF.

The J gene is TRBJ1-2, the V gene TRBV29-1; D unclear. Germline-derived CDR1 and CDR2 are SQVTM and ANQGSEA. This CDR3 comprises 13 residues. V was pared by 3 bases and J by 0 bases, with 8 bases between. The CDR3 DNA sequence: TGCAGCGTTGAGAACGCGACTAACTATGGCTACACCTTC. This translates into CSVENATNYGYTF.

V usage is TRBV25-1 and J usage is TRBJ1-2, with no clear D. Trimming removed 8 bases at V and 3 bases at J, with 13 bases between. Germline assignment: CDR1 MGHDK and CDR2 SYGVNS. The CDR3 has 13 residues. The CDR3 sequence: CASGPGSYYGYTF. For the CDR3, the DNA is TGTGCCAGCGGGCCGGGCAGCTACTATGGCTACACCTTC.

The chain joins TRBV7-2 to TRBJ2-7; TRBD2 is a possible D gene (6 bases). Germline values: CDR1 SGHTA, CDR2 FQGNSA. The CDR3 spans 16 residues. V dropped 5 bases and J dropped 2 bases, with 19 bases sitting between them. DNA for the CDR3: TGTGCCAGCAGCATCAATTCCCGGGACTTAACCTACGAGCAGTACTTC. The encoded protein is CASSINSRDLTYEQYF.

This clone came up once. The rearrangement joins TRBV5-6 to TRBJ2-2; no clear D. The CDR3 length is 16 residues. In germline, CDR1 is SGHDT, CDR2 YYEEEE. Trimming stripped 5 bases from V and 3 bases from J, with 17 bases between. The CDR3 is CASSSRLPVDTGELFF. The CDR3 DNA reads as TGTGCCAGCAGTTCCAGGTTGCCGGTTGACACCGGGGAGCTGTTTTTT.

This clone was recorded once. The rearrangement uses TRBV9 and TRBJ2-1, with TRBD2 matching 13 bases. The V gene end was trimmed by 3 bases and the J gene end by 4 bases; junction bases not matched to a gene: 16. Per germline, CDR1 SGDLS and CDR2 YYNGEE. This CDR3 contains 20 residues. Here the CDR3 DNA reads TGTGCCAGCAGCGGAATACTAGCGGGGGGGCCTAGGAGACCTTACAATGAGCAGTTCTTC. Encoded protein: CASSGILAGGPRRPYNEQFF.

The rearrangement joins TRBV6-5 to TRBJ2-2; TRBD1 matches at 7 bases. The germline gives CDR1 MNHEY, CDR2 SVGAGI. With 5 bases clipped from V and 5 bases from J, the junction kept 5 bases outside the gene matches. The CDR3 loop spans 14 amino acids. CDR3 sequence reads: CASSTGQRTGELFF. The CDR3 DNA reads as TGTGCCAGCAGTACGGGACAGAGGACCGGGGAGCTGTTTTTT.

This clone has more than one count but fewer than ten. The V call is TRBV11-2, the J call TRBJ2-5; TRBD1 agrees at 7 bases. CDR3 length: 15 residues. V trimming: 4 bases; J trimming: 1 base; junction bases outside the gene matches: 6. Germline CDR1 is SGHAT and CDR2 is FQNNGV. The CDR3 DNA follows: TGTGCCAGCAGCTGGGCAGGGGGACCCCAAGAGACCCAGTACTTC. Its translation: CASSWAGGPQETQYF.

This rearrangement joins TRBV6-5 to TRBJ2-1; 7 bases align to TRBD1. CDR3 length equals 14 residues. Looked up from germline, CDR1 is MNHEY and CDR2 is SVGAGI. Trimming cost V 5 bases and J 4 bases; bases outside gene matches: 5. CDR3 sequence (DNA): TGTGCCAGCAGTCCCGGGACAGAGTACAATGAGCAGTTCTTC. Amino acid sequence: CASSPGTEYNEQFF.

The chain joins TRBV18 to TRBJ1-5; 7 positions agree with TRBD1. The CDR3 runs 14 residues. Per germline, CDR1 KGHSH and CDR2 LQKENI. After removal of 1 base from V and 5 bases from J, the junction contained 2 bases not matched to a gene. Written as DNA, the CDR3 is TGTGCCAGCTCACCACGCAGGGGGGATCAGCCCCAGCATTTT. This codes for CASSPRRGDQPQHF. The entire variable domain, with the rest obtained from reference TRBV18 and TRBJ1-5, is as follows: NAGVMQNPRHLVRRRGQEARLRCSPMKGHSHVYWYRQLPEEGLKFMVYLQKENIIDESGMPKERFSAEFPKEGPSILRIQQVVRGDSAAYFCASSPRRGDQPQHFGDGTRLSIL.

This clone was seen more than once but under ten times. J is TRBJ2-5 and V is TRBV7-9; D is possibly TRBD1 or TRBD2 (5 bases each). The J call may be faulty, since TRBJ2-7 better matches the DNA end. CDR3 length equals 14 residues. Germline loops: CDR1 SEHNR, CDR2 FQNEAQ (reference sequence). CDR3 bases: TGTGCCAGCAGCTTCCGGGACGGATCCTACGAGCAGTACTTC. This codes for CASSFRDGSYEQYF.

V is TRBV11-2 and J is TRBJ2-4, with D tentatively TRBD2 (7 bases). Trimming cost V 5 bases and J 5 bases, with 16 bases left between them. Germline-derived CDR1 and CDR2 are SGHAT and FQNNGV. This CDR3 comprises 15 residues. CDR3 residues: CASSPRWGGQNIQYF. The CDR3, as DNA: TGTGCCAGCAGCCCCAGGTGGGGGGGCCAAAACATTCAGTACTTC.

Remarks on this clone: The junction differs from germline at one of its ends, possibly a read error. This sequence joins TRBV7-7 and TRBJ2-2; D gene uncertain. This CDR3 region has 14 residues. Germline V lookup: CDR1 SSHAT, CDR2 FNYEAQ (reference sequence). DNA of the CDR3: TGTGCTAGCAGCTTAGAGTCAAACACCGGGGAGCTGTTTTTT. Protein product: CASSLESNTGELFF.

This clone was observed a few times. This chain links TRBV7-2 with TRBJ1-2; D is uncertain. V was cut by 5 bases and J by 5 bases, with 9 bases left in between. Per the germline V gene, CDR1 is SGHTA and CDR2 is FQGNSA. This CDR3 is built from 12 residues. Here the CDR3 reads CASSRQEYGYTF. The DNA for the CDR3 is TGTGCCAGCAGCCGGCAGGAGTATGGCTACACCTTC. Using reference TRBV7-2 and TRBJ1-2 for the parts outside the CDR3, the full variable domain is GAGVSQSPSNKVTEKGKDVELRCDPISGHTALYWYRQSLGQGLEFLIYFQGNSAPDKSGLPSDRFSAERTGGSVSTLTIQRTQQEDSAVYLCASSRQEYGYTFGSGTRLTVV.

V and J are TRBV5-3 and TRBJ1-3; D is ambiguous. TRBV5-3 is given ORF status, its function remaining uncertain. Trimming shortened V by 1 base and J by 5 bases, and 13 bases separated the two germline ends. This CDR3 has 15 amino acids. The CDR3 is CARSLWAIYRNTIYF. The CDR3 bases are TGTGCCAGAAGCTTGTGGGCTATCTACCGAAACACCATATATTTT.

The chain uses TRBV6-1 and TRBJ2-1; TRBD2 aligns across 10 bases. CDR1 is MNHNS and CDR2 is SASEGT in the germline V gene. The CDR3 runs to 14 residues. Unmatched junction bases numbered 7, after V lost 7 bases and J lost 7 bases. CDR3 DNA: TGTGCCAGCACCGGACTAGCGGCTAGGAATGAGCAGTTCTTC. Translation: CASTGLAARNEQFF.

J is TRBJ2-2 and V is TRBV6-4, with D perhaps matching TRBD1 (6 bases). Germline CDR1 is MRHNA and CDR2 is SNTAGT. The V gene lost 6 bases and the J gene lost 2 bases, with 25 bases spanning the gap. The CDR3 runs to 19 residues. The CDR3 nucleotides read TGTGCCAGCAGGTACCCCCCGGGACAATTCTATGTTAACACCGGGGAGCTGTTTTTT. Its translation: CASRYPPGQFYVNTGELFF.

CDR3 DNA: TGCGCCAGCAGCTCGGCCTCAGGGGACTACGAGCAGTACTTC. Its protein is CASSSASGDYEQYF. The chain has TRBV5-1 and TRBJ2-7; D possibly corresponds to TRBD1 (6 bases). The V gene's germline CDR1 is SGHRS and CDR2 YFSETQ. With 3 bases removed from V and 3 bases from J, the gap between germline ends came to 13 bases. This CDR3 has 14 residues.

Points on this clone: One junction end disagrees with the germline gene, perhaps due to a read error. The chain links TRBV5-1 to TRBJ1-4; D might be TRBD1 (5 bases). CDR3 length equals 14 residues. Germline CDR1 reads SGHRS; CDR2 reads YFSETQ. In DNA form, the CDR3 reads TGTGCCAGCAGCTTGGGGGGGTTAGATGAAAAACTGTTTTTT. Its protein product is CASSLGGLDEKLFF.

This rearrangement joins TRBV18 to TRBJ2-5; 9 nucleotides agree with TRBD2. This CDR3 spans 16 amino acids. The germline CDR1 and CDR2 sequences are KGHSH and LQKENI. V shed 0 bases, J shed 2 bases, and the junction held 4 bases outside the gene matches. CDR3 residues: CASSPPTTSGQETQYF. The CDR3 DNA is TGTGCCAGCTCACCACCGACGACTAGCGGACAAGAGACCCAGTACTTC.

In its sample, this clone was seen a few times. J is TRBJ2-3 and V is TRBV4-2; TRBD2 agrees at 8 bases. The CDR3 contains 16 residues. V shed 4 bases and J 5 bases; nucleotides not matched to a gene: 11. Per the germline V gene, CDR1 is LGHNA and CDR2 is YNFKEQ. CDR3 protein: CASSRGFGGAEDTQYF. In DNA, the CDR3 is TGTGCCAGCAGCCGAGGGTTCGGGGGGGCTGAAGATACGCAGTATTTT.